What follows describes a single T cell receptor (beta chain). The record originates from a study of OX40 agonist ivuxolimab in advanced cancers. The overall study: Patients were dosed with the agonistic anti-OX40 (CD134) antibody ivuxolimab.

Generated by immunoSEQ multiplex PCR, the TCRdb table keeps only in-frame clones and is missing some. The data contain over 65,000 clones, about 85% of them seen just once; the ten biggest clones take up approximately 2.2%. Looked up from germline, CDR1 is MNHEY and CDR2 is SMNVEV (reference sequence). The CDR3 consists of 11 residues. Deletions cut 4 bases from V and 5 bases from J, with 6 bases between. V and J are TRBV27 and TRBJ2-7; D is unclear. The receptor's source is an adult with an advanced solid tumor such as melanoma, head and neck, liver or kidney cancer. The sample here was CD4+ or CD8+ T cells sorted from blood, taken in a trial of the OX40 agonist ivuxolimab. CDR3 sequence (DNA): TGTGCCAGCAGTTCAAGGGACGAGCAGTACTTC. This translates into CASSSRDEQYF.